The source of this TCR beta chain is a study of T-cell memory formation after mild COVID-19. The study's findings and limits: Largely, contracting CD4+ clones fell within CM and EM, and contracting CD8+ clones within EMRA.

V was trimmed by 0 bases and J by 0 bases, leaving 7 bases between them. The CDR3 is made up of 15 amino acids. The germline V gene encodes CDR1 SGHKS and CDR2 YYEKEE (reference sequence). It was 5'RACE with constant-segment primers that produced the TCR alpha and TCR beta cDNA libraries, which carried sample barcodes and UMIs. TCRdb passed the 5' RACE reads through MiXCR, listing each CDR3 protein once. The table shows around 450,000 distinct CDR3 sequences, with 20% to 30% occurring only once. About this clonotype itself: The antigen is undetermined.

The sample was PBMCs or a T cell subset sorted from them (not recorded which). This TCR was sampled from an adult woman who had mild COVID-19 (a few samples of this study predate the infection). Cell type and time point are not known. V usage is TRBV5-5 and J usage is TRBJ2-1; D not certain. CDR3 bases: TGTGCCAGCAGCTTGGTAAAAAGCTCCTACAATGAGCAGTTCTTC. Translation gives CASSLVKSSYNEQFF.